These T cell receptor beta chains were read from a single sample in a study of OX40 agonist ivuxolimab in advanced cancers. Here immunoSEQ multiplex PCR was the method, and the copy in TCRdb shows in-frame clones only, minus some. The data hold around 70,000 clones, with approximately 85% observed a single time. The sequencing here drew on CD4+ or CD8+ T cells sorted from blood, taken in a trial of the OX40 agonist ivuxolimab. Every receptor here comes from an adult with an advanced solid tumor such as melanoma, head and neck, liver or kidney cancer. Both conserved end residues are part of each CDR3. Each record gives: J gene, D gene, V gene, CDR3 length, clone size, CDR3 protein, CDR3 DNA. The D gene is left open where the match is weak. Size is omitted from some rows. Given values are once, few, many or a class for expanded clones.

>TRBJ2-1|TRBD2|TRBV19|14|-
CASNPPGGSNEQFF
TGTGCCAGTAACCCCCCGGGAGGAAGCAATGAGCAGTTCTTC
>TRBJ2-5|TRBD1|TRBV5-4|14|-
CASRLDRVRETQYF
TGTGCCAGCAGATTGGACAGGGTCAGGGAGACCCAGTACTTC
>TRBJ1-2|TRBD1|TRBV6-5|13|once
CASRLDRGDGYTF
TGTGCCAGCAGACTCGACAGGGGCGACGGCTACACCTTC
>TRBJ1-1|-|TRBV9|14|-
CASSARGRNTEAFF
TGTGCCAGCAGCGCCAGGGGTCGAAACACTGAAGCTTTCTTT
>TRBJ1-2|TRBD1|TRBV6-6|14|-
CASSDQGQIYGYTF
TGTGCCAGCAGTGACCAGGGACAGATCTATGGCTACACCTTC
>TRBJ2-1|-|TRBV21-1|16|-
CASSNPFSGTHNEQFF
TGTGCCAGCAGCAATCCTTTTAGCGGGACACACAATGAGCAGTTCTTC
>TRBJ2-5|-|TRBV6-5|13|-
CASNQGGTGSQYF
TGTGCCAGCAATCAGGGCGGTACGGGGTCCCAGTACTTC
>TRBJ1-5|TRBD1|TRBV5-8|16|-
CASSRAQGARSQPQHF
TGTGCCAGCAGCCGGGCTCAGGGGGCTCGAAGTCAGCCCCAGCATTTT
>TRBJ1-6|-|TRBV5-4|16|-
CASSLDYSSYNSPLHF
TGTGCCAGCAGCTTGGATTATAGCTCCTATAATTCACCCCTCCACTTT
>TRBJ2-3|-|TRBV9|13|-
CASSVAPTDTQYF
TGTGCCAGCAGCGTAGCTCCGACAGATACGCAGTATTTT
>TRBJ2-1|-|TRBV6-1|14|-
CASSAVSSYNEQFF
TGTGCCAGCAGTGCGGTAAGCTCCTACAATGAGCAGTTCTTC
>TRBJ2-1|TRBD2|TRBV4-2|16|-
CASSQEGTSGYNEQFF
TGTGCCAGCAGCCAAGAGGGGACTAGCGGTTACAATGAGCAGTTCTTC
>TRBJ2-7|-|TRBV11-2|15|-
CASSFLPDGSYEQYF
TGTGCCAGCAGCTTCCTTCCGGACGGCTCCTACGAGCAGTACTTC
>TRBJ1-5|-|TRBV7-8|15|few
CASSSGLTALEPQHF
TGTGCCAGCAGCTCTGGACTGACCGCCCTGGAGCCCCAGCATTTT
>TRBJ1-1|TRBD1|TRBV6-5|13|-
CASRRQGAGEAFF
TGTGCCAGCAGGAGACAGGGGGCGGGTGAAGCTTTCTTT
>TRBJ1-1|-|TRBV2|13|-
CASRAEGGTEAFF
TGTGCCAGCAGGGCAGAGGGTGGCACTGAAGCTTTCTTT
>TRBJ2-1|TRBD2|TRBV5-1|18|-
CASSFGTSGSSSYNEQFF
TGCGCCAGCAGCTTCGGGACTAGCGGGAGTTCCTCCTACAATGAGCAGTTCTTC
>TRBJ1-1|-|TRBV5-1|14|-
CASSYQGGVTEAFF
TGCGCCAGCAGCTACCAGGGTGGGGTTACTGAAGCTTTCTTT
>TRBJ2-3|TRBD2|TRBV7-3|15|-
CASSLGLANTDTQYF
TGTGCCAGCAGCTTAGGACTAGCGAACACAGATACGCAGTATTTT
>TRBJ1-3|-|TRBV7-9|16|once
CASSDVVWGAGNTIYF
TGTGCCAGCAGCGACGTGGTGTGGGGGGCTGGAAACACCATATATTTT
>TRBJ2-7|-|TRBV7-2|13|-
CASSLETWSEQYF
TGTGCCAGCAGCTTAGAAACCTGGAGTGAGCAGTACTTC
>TRBJ2-7|-|TRBV19|15|-
CASSISQRQLNEQYF
TGTGCCAGTAGTATCTCTCAGAGACAGCTGAACGAGCAGTACTTC